These 25 T cell receptor beta chains were sequenced from one sample in a study of shared clonotypes between healthy human individuals. Measured with immunoSEQ multiplex PCR; TCRdb has only the in-frame clones, and not every one. The sample has over 95,000 clones, over 40% seen once. Source material: PBMCs. The receptors stem from a woman in her thirties or forties in good health. Some clones in this sample may be carry-over from other donors' samples.

This rearrangement joins TRBV15 to TRBJ1-1; D is undetermined. With 1 base removed from V and 0 bases from J, the gap between germline ends came to 6 bases. The germline V gene encodes CDR1 LNHNV and CDR2 YYDKDF (reference sequence). The CDR3 has 14 amino acids. CDR3 sequence: CATSRGRLNTEAFF. CDR3 bases: TGTGCCACCAGCAGAGGACGGTTGAACACTGAAGCTTTCTTT. The variable domain in full, completed from reference TRBV15 and TRBJ1-1, reads DAMVIQNPRYQVTQFGKPVTLSCSQTLNHNVMYWYQQKSSQAPKLLFHYYDKDFNNEADTPDNFQSRRPNTSFCFLDIRSPGLGDTAMYLCATSRGRLNTEAFFGQGTRLTVV.

This chain uses TRBV2 with TRBJ2-7, with D unresolved. Germline V gene sequence: CDR1 SNHLY, CDR2 FYNNEI. The CDR3 extends over 14 amino acids. Trimming cost V 7 bases and J 0 bases, with 13 bases left between them. The CDR3 region has the DNA TGTGCCAGCAACTCCAGACCCCTCTCCTACGAGCAGTACTTC. This codes for CASNSRPLSYEQYF.

This clone was counted only a few times. The gene calls are TRBV10-2 and TRBJ1-2; D is perhaps TRBD1 (6 bases). V shed 6 bases and J shed 4 bases, with 15 bases lying between them. Per the germline V gene, CDR1 is WSHSY and CDR2 is SAAADI. The CDR3 sequence is 14 residues long. As DNA, the CDR3 is TGCGCCAGCAGGGAACTCGGACAGCTCTATGGCTACACCTTC. Protein: CASRELGQLYGYTF.

A note on this clone: It may be a read error: a sequence one base away is much more abundant. The chain carries TRBV7-9 and TRBJ1-1; tentatively, D is TRBD1 (6 bases). CDR1 is SEHNR, CDR2 FQNEAQ, per germline (reference sequence). The CDR3 is made up of 13 amino acids. V lost 5 bases and J 3 bases, leaving 10 bases between the germline ends. CDR3 loop: CASSINRDTEAFF. The CDR3 coding sequence is TGTGCCAGCAGCATTAACAGGGACACTGAAGCTTTCTTT. The whole variable domain, filled in from reference TRBV7-9 and TRBJ1-1, reads DTGVSQNPRHKITKRGQNVTFRCDPISEHNRLYWYRQTLGQGPEFLTYFQNEAQLEKSRLLSDRFSAERPKGSFSTLEIQRTEQGDSAMYLCASSINRDTEAFFGQGTRLTVV.

This clone was recorded at least ten times. The rearrangement links TRBV5-1 to TRBJ1-2; D gene uncertain. The germline V gene has CDR1 SGHRS and CDR2 YFSETQ. The CDR3 covers 12 residues. Trimming removed 0 bases from V and 7 bases from J, with 7 bases in between. As DNA, the CDR3 is TGCGCCAGCAGCTTGGAATATAGTGGCTACACCTTC. Translated: CASSLEYSGYTF.

The chain recombines TRBV5-1 with TRBJ2-5; TRBD2 is a possible D gene (6 bases). V shed 4 bases and J shed 1 base, with 14 bases lying between them. The CDR3 covers 15 residues. CDR1 and CDR2 from the germline V gene are SGHRS and YFSETQ. The CDR3 loop reads CASSPTPGLQETQYF. The CDR3 DNA is TGCGCCAGCAGCCCGACGCCGGGACTCCAAGAGACCCAGTACTTC.

The rearrangement uses TRBV5-1 and TRBJ1-1; D possibly corresponds to TRBD1 (5 bases). This CDR3 is 15 amino acids long. CDR1 and CDR2 from the germline V gene are SGHRS and YFSETQ. Trimming took 4 bases from V and 3 from J, leaving 16 bases between them. The CDR3, as DNA: TGCGCCAGCAGCCCGAGGCCCCGAGGGGACACTGAAGCTTTCTTT. Protein product: CASSPRPRGDTEAFF.

Worth noting for this clone: With a far larger clone one base away, a read error is the likely cause. For the CDR3, the DNA is TGTGCCTGCCGGCAGGATCGACTAGCGAGAGTTCTACAAACCTACGAGCAGTACTTC. Translation: CACRQDRLARVLQTYEQYF. The chain couples TRBV30 to TRBJ2-7, with 8 bases that match TRBD2. V was pared by 6 bases and J by 2 bases, with 24 bases of the junction left unmatched. The germline CDR1 and CDR2 sequences are GTSNPN and SVGIG (reference sequence). The CDR3 covers 19 residues.

This clone appeared many times. The chain couples TRBV4-1 to TRBJ2-7; D may be TRBD1 (6 bases). Germline V lookup: CDR1 MGHRA, CDR2 YSYEKL. This CDR3 is 14 amino acids long. V lost 4 bases, J lost 0 bases, and 10 bases lay in between. DNA of the CDR3: TGCGCCAGCAGCCTTGCAGGGGCCTCCTACGAGCAGTACTTC. It translates to CASSLAGASYEQYF.

This clone was seen more than once but under ten times. The CDR3 nucleotides read TGTGCCAGCAGTTTGTCCAGGGGGCGGTCCTACGAGCAGTACTTC. Its protein product is CASSLSRGRSYEQYF. J is TRBJ2-7 and V is TRBV27, with 8 bases aligning to TRBD1. With 3 bases clipped from V and 1 base from J, the junction kept 5 bases outside the gene matches. The CDR3 is 15 amino acids. Looked up from germline, CDR1 is MNHEY and CDR2 is SMNVEV (reference sequence).

As concerns this clone: It may be a read error: a sequence one base away is much more abundant. This chain links TRBV25-1 with TRBJ2-5, with D hard to call. Germline assignment: CDR1 MGHDK and CDR2 SYGVNS. This CDR3 spans 11 amino acids. V was cut by 3 bases and J by 7 bases, with 6 bases left in between. Written as DNA, the CDR3 is TGTGCCAGCAGTGAGGGATGGACCCAGTACTTC. This codes for CASSEGWTQYF.

This clone has a single count. J is TRBJ2-5 and V is TRBV29-1; no firm D call. The J call may be faulty, since TRBJ2-7 better matches the DNA end. The CDR3 is made up of 11 amino acids. CDR1 is SQVTM, CDR2 ANQGSEA, per germline. The CDR3 nucleotides read TGCAGCGTTTACAATCCCTACGAGCAGTACTTC. Residues: CSVYNPYEQYF.

This clone was picked up many times. Other DNA sequences from this sample encode an identical CDR3 as well. The chain has TRBV4-2 and TRBJ2-1; 14 bases are a match to TRBD2. V was clipped by 0 bases and J by 8 bases; unmatched bases: 6. The CDR3 runs to 17 residues. CDR1 is LGHNA, CDR2 YNFKEQ, per germline. The CDR3 nucleotides read TGTGCCAGCAGCCAAGATGCCCCGGGACTAGCGGGAGATGAGCAGTTCTTC. It codes for CASSQDAPGLAGDEQFF.

The chain employs TRBV6-5 and TRBJ1-1; TRBD1 is a possible D gene (5 bases). The CDR3 has 11 residues. The germline gives CDR1 MNHEY, CDR2 SVGAGI. Trimming stripped 11 bases from V and 5 bases from J, with 12 bases between. CDR3 nucleotide sequence: TGTGCCGCAGGGAGATGGACTGAAGCTTTCTTT. It translates to CAAGRWTEAFF.

This clone was seen once. This chain links TRBV5-4 with TRBJ2-7; D is undetermined. Per the germline V gene, CDR1 is SGHNT and CDR2 is YYREEE (reference sequence). V was clipped by 4 bases and J by 2 bases, with 7 bases between them. The CDR3 is 12 residues long. CDR3 bases: TGTGCCAGCAGCAACGGACCCTACGAGCAGTACTTC. Amino acids: CASSNGPYEQYF.

This clone was counted ten times or more. V usage is TRBV11-2 and J usage is TRBJ2-5; 10 bases agree with TRBD2. Germline V CDR1 and CDR2: SGHAT, FQNNGV. The CDR3 contains 15 residues. V gave up 3 bases and J gave up 2 bases; unmatched junction bases: 3. The CDR3 coding sequence is TGTGCCAGCAGCTTTGGACTAGCGGAACAAGAGACCCAGTACTTC. It translates to CASSFGLAEQETQYF.

This clone has just a few counts. The chain links TRBV2 to TRBJ2-1; 7 nucleotides line up with TRBD2. The CDR3 extends over 14 amino acids. Germline V gene sequence: CDR1 SNHLY, CDR2 FYNNEI. J lost 6 bases, V lost 3 bases, and 5 bases had no gene match. The CDR3 DNA sequence: TGTGCCAGCAGTGACCGGGCTAGCGGCAATGAGCAGTTCTTC. Encoded protein: CASSDRASGNEQFF.

This clone was picked up a small number of times. The V gene is TRBV4-3, the J gene TRBJ1-5; D unclear. There are 13 residues in the CDR3. CDR1 and CDR2 (germline): LGHNA, YSLEER. V lost 0 bases and J 6 bases, leaving 6 bases between the germline ends. The CDR3 region is CASSQDPTQPQHF. CDR3 bases: TGCGCCAGCAGCCAAGACCCCACTCAGCCCCAGCATTTT.

The gene calls are TRBV28 and TRBJ1-2; D is undetermined. The V and J ends lost 3 bases and 8 bases respectively, with 13 bases between them. CDR1 is MDHEN, CDR2 SYDVKM, per germline. This CDR3 has 13 residues. This chain's CDR3 is CASSFEASGGYTF. The CDR3 region has the DNA TGTGCCAGCAGTTTTGAGGCTTCCGGGGGCTACACCTTC.

Only a few counts were recorded for this clone. This chain uses TRBV5-1 with TRBJ2-7; D perhaps matches TRBD2 (5 bases). The CDR3 consists of 14 residues. The V gene lost 2 bases and the J gene lost 7 bases, with 16 bases spanning the gap. The germline gives CDR1 SGHRS, CDR2 YFSETQ. The CDR3 is CASSFNRGSEEQYF. CDR3 nucleotide sequence: TGCGCCAGCAGCTTTAACCGGGGATCGGAGGAGCAGTACTTC. Using reference TRBV5-1 and TRBJ2-7 for the parts outside the CDR3, the full variable domain is KAGVTQTPRYLIKTRGQQVTLSCSPISGHRSVSWYQQTPGQGLQFLFEYFSETQRNKGNFPGRFSGRQFSNSRSEMNVSTLELGDSALYLCASSFNRGSEEQYFGPGTRLTVT.

In the case of this clone: A read error may account for a junction end that differs from germline. The rearrangement uses TRBV20-1 and TRBJ2-7; possibly TRBD1 for D (6 bases). Per the germline V gene, CDR1 is DFQATT and CDR2 is SNEGSKA (reference sequence). This CDR3 spans 10 amino acids. The DNA for the CDR3 is TGCAGTGCTCCAAGTCGGACAGAACTCTTC. Its protein is CSAPSRTELF.

The chain couples TRBV2 to TRBJ2-7; D is unresolved. Trimming stripped 6 bases from V and 7 bases from J, with 16 bases between. The CDR3 runs 13 residues. Per germline, CDR1 SNHLY and CDR2 FYNNEI. CDR3 residues: CASSVDTHGEQYF. CDR3 nucleotides: TGTGCCAGCAGCGTCGACACCCACGGGGAGCAGTACTTC.

This clone was seen many times. This sequence joins TRBV7-9 and TRBJ2-3, with a tentative D call TRBD2 (5 bases). Germline CDR1 SEHNR, CDR2 FQNEAQ (reference sequence). The CDR3 is 14 residues long. V lost 4 bases and J lost 0, with 8 bases in between. CDR3 in amino acids: CASSSSFSTDTQYF. The DNA of the CDR3 is TGTGCCAGCAGCTCTAGCTTTAGCACAGATACGCAGTATTTT.

The rearrangement joins TRBV25-1 to TRBJ1-5; tentative D call: TRBD1 (6 bases). The germline V gene has CDR1 MGHDK and CDR2 SYGVNS. V lost 6 bases and J lost 5, with 8 bases in between. There are 12 residues in the CDR3. The DNA for the CDR3 is TGTGCCAGCAGAGAGGGGGATCAGCCCCAGCATTTT. Its protein is CASREGDQPQHF.

The sample holds one count of this clone. CDR3: CASSLEGTSTDTQYF. CDR3 bases: TGCGCCAGCAGCTTGGAGGGGACTAGCACAGATACGCAGTATTTT. This rearrangement joins TRBV5-1 to TRBJ2-3; tentative D call: TRBD2 (6 bases). Between the trimmed V and J ends, which lost 0 bases and 0 bases, there was a span of 8 bases. The CDR3 spans 15 residues. Germline V gene sequence: CDR1 SGHRS, CDR2 YFSETQ.